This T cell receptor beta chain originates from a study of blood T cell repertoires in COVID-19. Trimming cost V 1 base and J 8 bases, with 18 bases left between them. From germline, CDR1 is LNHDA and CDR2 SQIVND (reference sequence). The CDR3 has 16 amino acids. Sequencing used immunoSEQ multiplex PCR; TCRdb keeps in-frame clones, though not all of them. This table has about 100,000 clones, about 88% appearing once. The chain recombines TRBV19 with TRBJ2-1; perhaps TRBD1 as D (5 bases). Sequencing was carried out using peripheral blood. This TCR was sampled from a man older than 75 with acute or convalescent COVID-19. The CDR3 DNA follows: TGTGCCAGTAGTATAGTAGGGGCCCCCACCCTCGATGAGCAGTTCTTC. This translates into CASSIVGAPTLDEQFF.